The entry below describes one T cell receptor (beta chain). As yet, its antigen is unknown. The V segment lost 0 bases and the J segment 2 bases; nucleotides outside the gene matches: 7. The CDR3 length is 15 residues. CDR1 SQVTM and CDR2 ANQGSEA come from the germline V gene. Clones were read by immunoSEQ multiplex PCR, and TCRdb kept only the in-frame ones, dropping some. The sample contains roughly 1 million clones, about three quarters of which appear only once. This sample is part of a study of shared clonotypes between healthy human individuals. Study-level points and caveats: Investigators collected only blood, and repertoires in tissues likely differ.

Material for sequencing was memory CD4+ T cells sorted from blood. The sample's subset: CD45RA-negative fraction. The chain combines TRBV29-1 with TRBJ2-7; 7 bases are a match to TRBD2. The TCR was taken from a man aged 18 to 35 in good health. CDR3 DNA: TGCAGCGTTGAAGATCTGGCTAGCGGAACCTACGAGCAGTACTTC. It specifies CSVEDLASGTYEQYF.